The subject of this entry is one T cell receptor beta chain. No antigen is known for it. The sample comes from a study of cytomegalovirus exposure and HLA in healthy donors. At the level of the study: In an earlier analysis, around 120 million unique TCR beta sequences were found from 150 million to 200 million T cells. Study conclusions and caveats: In a later analysis, a missense DCLRE1C variant was linked to TCR beta V- and J-gene trimming. 87-base-pair reads could not separate some V segments, including TRBV6-2 and TRBV6-3. Some TCR beta chains (164 of them) were listed as cytomegalovirus-associated.

CDR1 MNHEY and CDR2 SMNVEV come from the germline V gene (reference sequence). CDR3 length equals 13 residues. Trimming took 6 bases from V and 3 from J; bases not matched to a gene: 4. The PCR had 60 Vbeta and 13 Jbeta primers. This table comes from immunoSEQ multiplex PCR, and its TCRdb copy is limited to in-frame clones, with some not included. Found here are roughly 200,000 clones, less than 80% of them singletons; the top ten hold roughly 0.64%. The specimen was PBMCs. This sequence was found in a woman in her forties in good health and CMV-seronegative. The chain couples TRBV27 to TRBJ2-5; 7 bases are shared with TRBD2. CDR3 loop: CASSRLAKETQYF. The DNA for the CDR3 is TGTGCCAGCAGCCGACTAGCTAAAGAGACCCAGTACTTC.